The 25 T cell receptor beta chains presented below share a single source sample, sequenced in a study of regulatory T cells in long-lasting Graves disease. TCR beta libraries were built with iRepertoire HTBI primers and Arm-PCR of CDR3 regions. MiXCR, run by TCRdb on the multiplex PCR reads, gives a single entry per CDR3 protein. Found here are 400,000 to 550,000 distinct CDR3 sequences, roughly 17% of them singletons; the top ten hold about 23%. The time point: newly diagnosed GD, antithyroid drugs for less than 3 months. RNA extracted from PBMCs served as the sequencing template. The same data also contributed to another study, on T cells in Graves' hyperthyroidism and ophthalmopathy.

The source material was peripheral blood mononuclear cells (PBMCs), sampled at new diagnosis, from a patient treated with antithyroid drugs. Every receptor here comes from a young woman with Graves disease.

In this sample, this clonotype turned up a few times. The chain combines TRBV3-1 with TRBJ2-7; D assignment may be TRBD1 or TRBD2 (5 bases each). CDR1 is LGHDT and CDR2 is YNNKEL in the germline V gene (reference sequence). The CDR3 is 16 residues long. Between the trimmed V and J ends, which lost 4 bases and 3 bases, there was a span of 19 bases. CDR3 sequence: CASSPGTDLWGYEQYF. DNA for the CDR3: TGTGCCAGCAGCCCGGGGACCGATCTTTGGGGCTACGAGCAGTACTTC.

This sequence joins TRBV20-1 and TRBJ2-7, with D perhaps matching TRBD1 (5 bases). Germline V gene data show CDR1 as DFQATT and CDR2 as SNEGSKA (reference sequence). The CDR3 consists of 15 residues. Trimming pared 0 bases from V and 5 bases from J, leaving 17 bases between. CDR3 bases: TGCAGTGCTAGAGACCCCAGGGAAGGTCGGAACGAGCAGTACTTC. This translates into CSARDPREGRNEQYF.

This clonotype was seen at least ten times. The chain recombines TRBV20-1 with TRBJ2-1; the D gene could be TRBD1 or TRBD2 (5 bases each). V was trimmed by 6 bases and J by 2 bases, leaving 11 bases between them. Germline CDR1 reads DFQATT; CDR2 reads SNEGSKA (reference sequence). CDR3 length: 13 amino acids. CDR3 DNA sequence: TGCAGTGCCCCGGGACCGACCTACAATGAGCAGTTCTTC. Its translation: CSAPGPTYNEQFF.

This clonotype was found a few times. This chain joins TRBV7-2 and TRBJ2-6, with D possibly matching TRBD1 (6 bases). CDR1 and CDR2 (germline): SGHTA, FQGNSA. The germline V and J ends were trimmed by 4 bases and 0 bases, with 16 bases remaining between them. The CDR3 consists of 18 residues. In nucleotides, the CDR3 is TGTGCCAGCAGCTACACCGGGACACCGGTCTCTGGGGCCAACGTCCTGACTTTC. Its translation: CASSYTGTPVSGANVLTF. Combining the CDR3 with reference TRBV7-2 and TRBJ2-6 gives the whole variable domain GAGVSQSPSNKVTEKGKDVELRCDPISGHTALYWYRQSLGQGLEFLIYFQGNSAPDKSGLPSDRFSAERTGGSVSTLTIQRTQQEDSAVYLCASSYTGTPVSGANVLTFGAGSRLTVL.

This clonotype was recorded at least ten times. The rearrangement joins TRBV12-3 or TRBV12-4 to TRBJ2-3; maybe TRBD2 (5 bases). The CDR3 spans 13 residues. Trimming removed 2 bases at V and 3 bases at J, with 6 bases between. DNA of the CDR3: TGTGCCAGCAGTTTAAGGACTACAGATACGCAGTATTTT. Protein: CASSLRTTDTQYF.

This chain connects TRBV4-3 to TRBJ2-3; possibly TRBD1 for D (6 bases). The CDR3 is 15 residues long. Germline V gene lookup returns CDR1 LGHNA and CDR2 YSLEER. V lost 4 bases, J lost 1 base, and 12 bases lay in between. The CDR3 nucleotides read TGCGCCAGCAGCCTCCGGGACACCCGCACAGATACGCAGTATTTT. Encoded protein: CASSLRDTRTDTQYF.

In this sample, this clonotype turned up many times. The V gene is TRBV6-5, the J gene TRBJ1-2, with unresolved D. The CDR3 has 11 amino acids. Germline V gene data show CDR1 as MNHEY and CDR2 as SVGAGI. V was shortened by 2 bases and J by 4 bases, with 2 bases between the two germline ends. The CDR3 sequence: CASSYVYGYTF. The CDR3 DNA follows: TGTGCCAGCAGTTACGTCTATGGCTACACCTTC.

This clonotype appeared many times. CDR3 DNA: TGTGCCAGCAGCCGAGAGGGACAGCAGTTCTTC. Translated, it gives CASSREGQQFF. V usage is TRBV3-1 and J usage is TRBJ2-1; either TRBD1 or TRBD2 may fit D (5 bases each). The CDR3 spans 11 residues. Looked up from germline, CDR1 is LGHDT and CDR2 is YNNKEL (reference sequence). With 4 bases removed from V and 11 bases from J, the gap between germline ends came to 9 bases.

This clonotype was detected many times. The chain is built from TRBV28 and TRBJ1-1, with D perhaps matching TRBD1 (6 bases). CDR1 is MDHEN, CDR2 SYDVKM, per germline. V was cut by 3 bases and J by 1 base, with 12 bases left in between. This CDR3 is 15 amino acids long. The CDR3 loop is CASSFPQGRNTEAFF. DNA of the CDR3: TGTGCCAGCAGTTTCCCTCAGGGGAGGAACACTGAAGCTTTCTTT.

The CDR3 nucleotides are TGTGCCAGCAGCGTATTTTCGGGGGAAGCAGAGACCCAGTACTTC. Residues: CASSVFSGEAETQYF. The chain uses TRBV5-8 and TRBJ2-5, with a tentative D call TRBD2 (6 bases). Germline V CDR1 and CDR2: SGHTS, YDEGEE. The germline V and J ends were trimmed by 4 bases and 4 bases, with 17 bases remaining between them. The CDR3 is 15 residues long.

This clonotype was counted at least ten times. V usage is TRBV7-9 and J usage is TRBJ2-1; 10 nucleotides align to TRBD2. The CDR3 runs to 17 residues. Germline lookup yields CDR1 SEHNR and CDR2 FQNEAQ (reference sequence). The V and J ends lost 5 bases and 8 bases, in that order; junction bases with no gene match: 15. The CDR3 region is CASSPQKLGLAIDEQFF. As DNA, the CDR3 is TGTGCCAGCAGCCCACAGAAGCTGGGACTAGCGATCGATGAGCAGTTCTTC. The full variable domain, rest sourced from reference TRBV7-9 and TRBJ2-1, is DTGVSQNPRHKITKRGQNVTFRCDPISEHNRLYWYRQTLGQGPEFLTYFQNEAQLEKSRLLSDRFSAERPKGSFSTLEIQRTEQGDSAMYLCASSPQKLGLAIDEQFFGPGTRLTVL.

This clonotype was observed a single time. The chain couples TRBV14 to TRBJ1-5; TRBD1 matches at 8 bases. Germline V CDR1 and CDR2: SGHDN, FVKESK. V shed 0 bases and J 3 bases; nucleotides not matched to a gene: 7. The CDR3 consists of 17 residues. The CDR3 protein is CASSQDRKTGVNQPQHF. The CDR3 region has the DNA TGTGCCAGCAGCCAAGATCGGAAGACAGGGGTCAATCAGCCCCAGCATTTT.

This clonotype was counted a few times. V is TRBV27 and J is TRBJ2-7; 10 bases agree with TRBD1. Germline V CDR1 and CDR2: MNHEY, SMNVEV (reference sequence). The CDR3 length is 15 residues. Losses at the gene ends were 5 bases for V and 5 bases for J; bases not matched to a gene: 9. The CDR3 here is CASSITGQGGDEQYF. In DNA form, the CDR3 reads TGTGCCAGCAGTATAACAGGACAGGGGGGCGACGAGCAGTACTTC.

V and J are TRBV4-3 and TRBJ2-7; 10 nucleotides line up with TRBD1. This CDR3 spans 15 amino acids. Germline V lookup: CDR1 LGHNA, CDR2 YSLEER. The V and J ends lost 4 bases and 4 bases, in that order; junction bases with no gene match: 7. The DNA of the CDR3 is TGCGCCAGCAGCCTCACCCGGACAGGGGGTTACGAGCAGTACTTC. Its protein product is CASSLTRTGGYEQYF.

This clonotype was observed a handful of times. The CDR3 is CASSLAVGGIGANVLTF. CDR3 coding DNA: TGTGCCAGCAGCTTGGCCGTAGGGGGGATCGGGGCCAACGTCCTGACTTTC. The rearrangement uses TRBV5-5 and TRBJ2-6, with D perhaps being TRBD1 or TRBD2 (6 bases each). CDR3 length equals 17 residues. Germline V gene sequence: CDR1 SGHKS, CDR2 YYEKEE (reference sequence). V was shortened by 0 bases and J by 4 bases, with 14 bases between the two germline ends.

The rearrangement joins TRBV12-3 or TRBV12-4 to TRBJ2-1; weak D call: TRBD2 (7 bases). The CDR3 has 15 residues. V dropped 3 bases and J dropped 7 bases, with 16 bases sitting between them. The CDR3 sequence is CASSLGGGLLNEQFF. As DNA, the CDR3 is TGTGCCAGCAGTTTGGGAGGGGGATTATTGAATGAGCAGTTCTTC.

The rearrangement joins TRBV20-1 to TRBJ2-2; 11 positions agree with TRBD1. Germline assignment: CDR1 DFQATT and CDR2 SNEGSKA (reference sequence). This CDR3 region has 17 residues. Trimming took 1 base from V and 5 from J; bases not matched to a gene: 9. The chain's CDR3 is CSARGSPGTGGTGELFF. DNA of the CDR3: TGCAGTGCTAGAGGCTCACCCGGGACAGGGGGGACCGGGGAGCTGTTTTTT.

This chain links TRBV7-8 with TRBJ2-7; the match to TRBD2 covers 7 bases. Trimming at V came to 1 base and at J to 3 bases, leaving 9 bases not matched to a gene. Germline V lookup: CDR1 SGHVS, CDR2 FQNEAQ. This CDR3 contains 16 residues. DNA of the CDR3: TGTGCCAGCAGCTTAGGTAGCGGGTACCTTCACTACGAGCAGTACTTC. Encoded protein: CASSLGSGYLHYEQYF.

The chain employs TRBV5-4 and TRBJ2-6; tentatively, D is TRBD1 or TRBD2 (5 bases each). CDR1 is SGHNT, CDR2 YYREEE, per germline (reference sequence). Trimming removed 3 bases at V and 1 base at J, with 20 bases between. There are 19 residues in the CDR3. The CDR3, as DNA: TGTGCCAGCAGCTCTCAGGGACCCTTTCTAGGGTCTGGGGCCAACGTCCTGACTTTC. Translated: CASSSQGPFLGSGANVLTF. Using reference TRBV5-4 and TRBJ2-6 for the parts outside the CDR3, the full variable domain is ETGVTQSPTHLIKTRGQQVTLRCSSQSGHNTVSWYQQALGQGPQFIFQYYREEENGRGNFPPRFSGLQFPNYSSELNVNALELDDSALYLCASSSQGPFLGSGANVLTFGAGSRLTVL.

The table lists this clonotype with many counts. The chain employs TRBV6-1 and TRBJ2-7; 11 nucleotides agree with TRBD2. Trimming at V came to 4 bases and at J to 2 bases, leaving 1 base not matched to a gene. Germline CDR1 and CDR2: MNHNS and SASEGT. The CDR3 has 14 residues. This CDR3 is CASSGLAGTYEQYF. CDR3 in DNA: TGTGCCAGCAGTGGACTAGCGGGAACCTACGAGCAGTACTTC.

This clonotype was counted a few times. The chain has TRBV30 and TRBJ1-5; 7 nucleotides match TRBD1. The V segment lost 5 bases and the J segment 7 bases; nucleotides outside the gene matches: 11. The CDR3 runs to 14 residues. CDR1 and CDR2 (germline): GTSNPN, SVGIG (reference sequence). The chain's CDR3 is CAWQETGEGQPQHF. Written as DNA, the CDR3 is TGTGCCTGGCAGGAAACAGGGGAAGGACAGCCCCAGCATTTT.

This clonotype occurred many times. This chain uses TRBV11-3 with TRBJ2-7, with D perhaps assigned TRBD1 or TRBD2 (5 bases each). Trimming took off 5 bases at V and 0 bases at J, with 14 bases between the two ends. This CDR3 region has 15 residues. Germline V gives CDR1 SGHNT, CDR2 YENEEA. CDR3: CASSQMGEPSYEQYF. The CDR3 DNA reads TGTGCCAGCAGCCAGATGGGGGAACCCTCCTACGAGCAGTACTTC. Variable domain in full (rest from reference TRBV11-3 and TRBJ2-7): EAGVVQSPRYKIIEKKQPVAFWCNPISGHNTLYWYLQNLGQGPELLIRYENEEAVDDSQLPKDRFSAERLKGVDSTLKIQPAELGDSAVYLCASSQMGEPSYEQYFGPGTRLTVT.

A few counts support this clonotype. CDR3 protein: CASSLGNNSPLHF. DNA of the CDR3: TGCGCCAGCAGCTTGGGAAATAATTCACCCCTCCACTTT. The V gene is TRBV5-1, the J gene TRBJ1-6, with D unclear. This CDR3 has 13 residues. V was clipped by 0 bases and J by 5 bases, with 3 bases between them. Germline V CDR1 and CDR2: SGHRS, YFSETQ.

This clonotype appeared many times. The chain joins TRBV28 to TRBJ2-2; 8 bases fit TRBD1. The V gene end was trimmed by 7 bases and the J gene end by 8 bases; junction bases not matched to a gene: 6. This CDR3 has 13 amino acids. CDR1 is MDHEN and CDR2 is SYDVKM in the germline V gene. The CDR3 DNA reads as TGTGCCAGCAACGAGGACAGGGCTGGGGAGCTGTTTTTT. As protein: CASNEDRAGELFF.

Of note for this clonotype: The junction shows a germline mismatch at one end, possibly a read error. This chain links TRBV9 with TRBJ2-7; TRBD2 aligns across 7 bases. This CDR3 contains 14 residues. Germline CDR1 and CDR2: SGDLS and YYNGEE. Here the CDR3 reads CASSGREGTTEQCF. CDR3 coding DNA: TGTGCCAGCAGCGGGAGGGAGGGGACTACCGAGCAGTGCTTC.